The clone carrying this TCR beta chain occurred many times. Antigen: not known. Previously described methods and listed TCR primers were employed for the bulk TCR libraries. TCRdb analysed the PCR reads with MiXCR anew, one entry per CDR3 protein. This repertoire shows about 640,000 distinct CDR3 sequences, just under 20% found once; its top ten account for around 0.86%. This sample was included in a study of molecular identifiers for immune sequencing clone quantification. General study results and limits: Highly expanded clone sizes could be underestimated through barcode sharing by identical TCR molecules.

The trim removed 5 bases at V and 3 bases at J, leaving 7 bases unmatched. The CDR3 sequence is 15 residues long. CDR1 is SEHNR and CDR2 is FQNEAQ in the germline V gene (reference sequence). The sequence derives from a human donor in good health. Some libraries in this study had Jurkat cell RNA spiked in. Sequencing was done on a sample of naive CD8+ T cells from blood, with Jurkat cell RNA spiked in. Subset of the sample: FACS-sorted CD8+CD4-CCR7+CD45RA+ naive T cells. The chain has TRBV7-9 and TRBJ2-7; the match to TRBD2 covers 10 bases. In DNA, the CDR3 is TGTGCCAGCAGCGCCTCTAGCGGGGGCCTCTACGAGCAGTACTTC. Translating gives CASSASSGGLYEQYF. The full variable domain, rest sourced from reference TRBV7-9 and TRBJ2-7, is DTGVSQNPRHKITKRGQNVTFRCDPISEHNRLYWYRQTLGQGPEFLTYFQNEAQLEKSRLLSDRFSAERPKGSFSTLEIQRTEQGDSAMYLCASSASSGGLYEQYFGPGTRLTVT.